This TCR beta chain stems from a study of cytomegalovirus exposure and HLA in healthy donors. Notes on this clone: Other nucleotide sequences in the sample specify the same CDR3.

Amplification used 60 Vbeta primers and 13 Jbeta primers. Sequencing was performed with immunoSEQ multiplex PCR; in TCRdb, only in-frame clones are kept and a portion is missing. The sample yields roughly 140,000 clones, about 75% seen once. This TCR came from a woman aged 30 to 39 in good health and CMV-seronegative. The sample consisted of PBMCs.

CDR3 coding DNA: TGTGCCAGCAGCTTGCCCACAGGGAACACTGAAGCTTTCTTT. Translating gives CASSLPTGNTEAFF. The V gene is TRBV5-6, the J gene TRBJ1-1; TRBD1 is a possible D gene (5 bases). CDR3 length equals 14 residues. Germline values: CDR1 SGHDT, CDR2 YYEEEE. V lost 1 base, J lost 1 base, and 8 bases lay in between.